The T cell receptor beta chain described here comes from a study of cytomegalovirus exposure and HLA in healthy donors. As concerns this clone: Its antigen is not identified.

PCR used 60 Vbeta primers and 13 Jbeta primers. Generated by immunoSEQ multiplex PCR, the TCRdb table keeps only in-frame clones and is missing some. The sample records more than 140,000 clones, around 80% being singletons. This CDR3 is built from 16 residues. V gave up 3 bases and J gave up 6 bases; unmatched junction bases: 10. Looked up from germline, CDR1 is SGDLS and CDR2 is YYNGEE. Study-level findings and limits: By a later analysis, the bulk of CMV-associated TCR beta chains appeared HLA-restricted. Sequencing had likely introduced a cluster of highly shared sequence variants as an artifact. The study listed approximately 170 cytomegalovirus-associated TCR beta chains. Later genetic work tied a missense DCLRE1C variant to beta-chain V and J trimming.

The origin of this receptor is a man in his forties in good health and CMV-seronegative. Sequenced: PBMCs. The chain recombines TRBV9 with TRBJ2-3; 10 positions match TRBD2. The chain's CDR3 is CASSDSRLAGVDTQYF. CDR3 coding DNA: TGTGCCAGCAGCGATTCCCGGCTAGCGGGGGTTGATACGCAGTATTTT.